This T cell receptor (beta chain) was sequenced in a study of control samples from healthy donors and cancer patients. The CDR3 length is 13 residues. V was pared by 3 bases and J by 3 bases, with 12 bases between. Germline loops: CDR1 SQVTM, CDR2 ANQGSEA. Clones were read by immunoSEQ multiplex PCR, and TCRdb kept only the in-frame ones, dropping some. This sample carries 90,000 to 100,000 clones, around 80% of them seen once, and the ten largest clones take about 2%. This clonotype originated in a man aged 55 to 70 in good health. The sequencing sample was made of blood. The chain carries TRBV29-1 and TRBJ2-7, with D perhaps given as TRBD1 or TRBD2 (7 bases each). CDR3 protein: CSVDRGGNYEQYF. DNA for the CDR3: TGCAGCGTTGACAGGGGGGGGAACTACGAGCAGTACTTC.